This is a list of T cell receptor beta chains from one sample in a study of post-analysis software for immune sequencing data. TCRdb used MiXCR to reprocess the PCR reads, holding one entry per CDR3 protein. Counted here are some 700,000 distinct CDR3 sequences, approximately 60% occurring once; the ten biggest clones make up approximately 10%. The sample taken for sequencing was blood. These receptors came from a girl aged 2 to 9 with multiple sclerosis. Each CDR3 is given with its conserved first and last residue. The order of the fields is clone size, V gene, D gene, CDR3 length, J gene, CDR3 protein, CDR3 DNA. A D gene is named only where the DNA matches it firmly. Not all rows give a size; the values are once, few, many and, for expanded clones, a class.

size: few; V: TRBV12-3/TRBV12-4; D: -; length: 13; J: TRBJ1-2; CDR3: CASSLPGNYGYTF; DNA: TGTGCCAGCAGTTTACCGGGAAACTATGGCTACACCTTC
size: few; V: TRBV6-5; D: TRBD2; length: 14; J: TRBJ2-1; CDR3: CASSRGRGYNEQFF; DNA: TGTGCCAGCAGCCGCGGGAGGGGTTACAATGAGCAGTTCTTC
size: -; V: TRBV27; D: -; length: 17; J: TRBJ1-5; CDR3: CASSSRLGVYSNQPQHF; DNA: TGTGCCAGCAGTTCGCGCCTGGGGGTATATAGCAATCAGCCCCAGCATTTT
size: -; V: TRBV4-1; D: TRBD2; length: 19; J: TRBJ2-3; CDR3: CASSQPPGLAGGFADTQYF; DNA: TGCGCCAGCAGCCAACCACCGGGACTAGCGGGAGGTTTCGCAGATACGCAGTATTTT
size: once; V: TRBV7-6; D: -; length: 16; J: TRBJ1-1; CDR3: CASSLRGAGMNTEAFF; DNA: TGTGCCAGCAGCTTAAGGGGCGCGGGGATGAACACTGAAGCTTTCTTT
size: -; V: TRBV7-9; D: -; length: 14; J: TRBJ2-3; CDR3: CASSLEGYWDTQYF; DNA: TGTGCCAGCAGCTTAGAAGGCTATTGGGATACGCAGTATTTT
size: -; V: TRBV29-1; D: -; length: 12; J: TRBJ1-2; CDR3: CSVDYRVDGYTF; DNA: TGCAGCGTTGACTACAGGGTGGATGGCTACACCTTC
size: -; V: TRBV9; D: TRBD2; length: 14; J: TRBJ2-7; CDR3: CASSPSGNSYEQYF; DNA: TGTGCCAGCAGCCCTAGCGGGAACTCCTACGAGCAGTACTTC
size: few; V: TRBV29-1; D: TRBD1; length: 15; J: TRBJ2-1; CDR3: CSVDLFIEGANEQFF; DNA: TGCAGCGTTGATCTCTTTATTGAGGGGGCGAATGAGCAGTTCTTC
size: once; V: TRBV12-3/TRBV12-4; D: -; length: 11; J: TRBJ2-3; CDR3: CTSLRADTQYF; DNA: TGTACCAGCCTGAGGGCAGATACGCAGTATTTT
size: few; V: TRBV11-2; D: TRBD1; length: 15; J: TRBJ2-2; CDR3: CASSLDFQGVGELFF; DNA: TGTGCCAGCAGCTTAGATTTTCAGGGGGTCGGGGAGCTGTTTTTT
size: -; V: TRBV5-1; D: -; length: 13; J: TRBJ2-3; CDR3: CASSSTRTDTQYF; DNA: TGCGCTAGCAGCAGTACCCGCACAGATACGCAGTATTTT
size: -; V: TRBV5-1; D: TRBD2; length: 15; J: TRBJ2-7; CDR3: CASSLELAGSYEQYF; DNA: TGCGCCAGCAGCTTGGAGCTAGCGGGGTCCTACGAGCAGTACTTC
size: -; V: TRBV12-3/TRBV12-4; D: -; length: 16; J: TRBJ2-7; CDR3: CASSLAEQVVSYEQYF; DNA: TGTGCCAGCAGTTTAGCCGAGCAGGTAGTTTCATACGAGCAGTACTTC
size: -; V: TRBV18; D: TRBD2; length: 14; J: TRBJ2-3; CDR3: CASSPSGSPDTQYF; DNA: TGTGCCAGCTCACCCAGCGGGAGTCCCGATACGCAGTATTTT
size: -; V: TRBV29-1; D: -; length: 12; J: TRBJ2-4; CDR3: CSVSQAQDIQYF; DNA: TGCAGCGTGTCCCAAGCTCAGGACATTCAGTACTTC
size: -; V: TRBV15; D: TRBD1; length: 17; J: TRBJ2-5; CDR3: CATSRDLGQGYQETQYF; DNA: TGTGCCACCAGCAGAGATTTGGGACAGGGGTACCAAGAGACCCAGTACTTC
size: -; V: TRBV4-2; D: -; length: 13; J: TRBJ2-1; CDR3: CASSQNTYNEQFF; DNA: TGTGCCAGCAGCCAAAATACTTACAATGAGCAGTTCTTC
size: -; V: TRBV12-3/TRBV12-4; D: TRBD2; length: 18; J: TRBJ2-1; CDR3: CASSFPTSGLASYNEQFF; DNA: TGTGCCAGCAGTTTTCCTACCTCGGGACTAGCCTCCTACAATGAGCAGTTCTTC
size: -; V: TRBV29-1; D: -; length: 15; J: TRBJ1-1; CDR3: CSVEDRFFRAGSTFF; DNA: TGCAGCGTTGAAGATCGCTTCTTTCGGGCAGGGTCAACTTTCTTT
size: -; V: TRBV7-6; D: -; length: 16; J: TRBJ2-2; CDR3: CASSQTGSANTGELFF; DNA: TGTGCCAGCAGCCAAACAGGGTCGGCGAACACCGGGGAGCTGTTTTTT
size: -; V: TRBV20-1; D: -; length: 13; J: TRBJ2-7; CDR3: CSARDFGRDEQYF; DNA: TGCAGTGCTAGAGATTTCGGCAGGGACGAGCAGTACTTC
size: -; V: TRBV5-1; D: -; length: 14; J: TRBJ2-3; CDR3: CASSLVGGLDTQYF; DNA: TGCGCCAGCAGCTTGGTAGGAGGGCTAGATACGCAGTATTTT
size: -; V: TRBV20-1; D: -; length: 14; J: TRBJ2-7; CDR3: CSARDVGRAYEQYF; DNA: TGCAGTGCTAGAGATGTTGGCCGAGCCTACGAGCAGTACTTC
size: -; V: TRBV5-1; D: TRBD2; length: 17; J: TRBJ2-3; CDR3: CASSLVPSGTSTDTQYF; DNA: TGCGCCAGCAGCTTGGTTCCTAGCGGGACTAGCACAGATACGCAGTATTTT
size: -; V: TRBV3-1; D: -; length: 14; J: TRBJ2-3; CDR3: CASSQGTYTDTQYF; DNA: TGTGCCAGCAGCCAAGGAACTTACACAGATACGCAGTATTTT
size: -; V: TRBV12-3/TRBV12-4; D: -; length: 16; J: TRBJ1-1; CDR3: CASSLVPNMMNTEAFF; DNA: TGTGCCAGCAGTTTAGTTCCTAATATGATGAACACTGAAGCTTTCTTT
size: -; V: TRBV7-8; D: -; length: 14; J: TRBJ2-1; CDR3: CASSFSPDNNEQFF; DNA: TGTGCCAGCAGCTTTAGCCCGGATAACAATGAGCAGTTCTTC
size: -; V: TRBV12-3/TRBV12-4; D: TRBD1; length: 18; J: TRBJ2-1; CDR3: CATTPGQGAIGSYNEQFF; DNA: TGTGCCACCACGCCGGGACAGGGGGCAATCGGCTCCTACAATGAGCAGTTCTTC
size: -; V: TRBV7-2; D: -; length: 13; J: TRBJ2-1; CDR3: CASSSRLGYEQFF; DNA: TGTGCCAGCAGCTCGAGACTAGGCTATGAGCAGTTCTTC
size: -; V: TRBV5-1; D: -; length: 13; J: TRBJ2-7; CDR3: CASSLDGVYEQYF; DNA: TGCGCCAGCAGCTTGGACGGTGTCTACGAGCAGTACTTC
size: -; V: TRBV29-1; D: TRBD1; length: 12; J: TRBJ1-2; CDR3: CSVTQTGGGYTF; DNA: TGCAGCGTTACCCAGACAGGGGGAGGCTACACCTTC
size: -; V: TRBV20-1; D: TRBD1; length: 15; J: TRBJ1-2; CDR3: CSARDLGQNNYGYTF; DNA: TGCAGTGCTAGAGATTTGGGACAGAATAACTATGGCTACACCTTC
size: -; V: TRBV12-3/TRBV12-4; D: -; length: 15; J: TRBJ2-2; CDR3: CASSFLETNTGELFF; DNA: TGTGCCAGCAGTTTCTTAGAGACAAACACCGGGGAGCTGTTTTTT
size: -; V: TRBV4-2; D: TRBD2; length: 14; J: TRBJ2-1; CDR3: CASSQGAASGGVFF; DNA: TGTGCCAGCAGCCAAGGCGCCGCTAGCGGGGGGGTGTTCTTC
size: -; V: TRBV20-1; D: TRBD1; length: 15; J: TRBJ2-3; CDR3: CSARGQGARTDMQYF; DNA: TGCAGTGCTAGAGGACAGGGGGCGCGAACAGATATGCAGTATTTT
size: once; V: TRBV4-2; D: -; length: 14; J: TRBJ1-1; CDR3: CASSQDQRGSGAFF; DNA: TGTGCCAGCAGCCAAGATCAAAGGGGCAGCGGGGCTTTCTTT
size: -; V: TRBV5-5; D: -; length: 17; J: TRBJ2-5; CDR3: CASSLPNWDTLPETQYF; DNA: TGTGCCAGCAGCTTGCCCAACTGGGACACGTTACCAGAGACCCAGTACTTC
size: -; V: TRBV7-3; D: -; length: 13; J: TRBJ2-1; CDR3: CASSLSRLAPQFF; DNA: TGTGCCAGCAGCTTAAGCCGGCTAGCGCCCCAGTTCTTC
size: once; V: TRBV6-2/TRBV6-3; D: TRBD2; length: 18; J: TRBJ2-1; CDR3: CASSSGLAGYSSYNEQFF; DNA: TGTGCCAGCAGTTCCGGACTAGCGGGGTACTCTTCCTACAATGAGCAGTTCTTC
size: -; V: TRBV7-2; D: -; length: 14; J: TRBJ2-5; CDR3: CASSAGLHQETQYF; DNA: TGTGCCAGCAGCGCGGGACTGCACCAAGAGACCCAGTACTTC
size: -; V: TRBV20-1; D: TRBD2; length: 15; J: TRBJ2-3; CDR3: CSARDLSGGPGTQYF; DNA: TGCAGTGCTAGAGATCTAAGCGGGGGCCCGGGTACGCAGTATTTT
size: -; V: TRBV20-1; D: TRBD2; length: 15; J: TRBJ2-1; CDR3: CSARVAGRINNEQFF; DNA: TGCAGTGCTAGAGTAGCGGGGAGGATCAACAATGAGCAGTTCTTC
size: -; V: TRBV11-2; D: TRBD2; length: 15; J: TRBJ2-5; CDR3: CASSPSGSGEETQYF; DNA: TGTGCCAGCAGCCCTTCGGGTAGCGGGGAGGAGACCCAGTACTTC
size: once; V: TRBV12-3/TRBV12-4; D: TRBD2; length: 15; J: TRBJ2-7; CDR3: CASSFEREITYEQYF; DNA: TGTGCCAGCAGTTTTGAGCGGGAGATAACCTACGAGCAGTACTTC
size: -; V: TRBV20-1; D: -; length: 13; J: TRBJ2-4; CDR3: CSATGVTKNIQYF; DNA: TGCAGTGCTACCGGTGTGACCAAAAACATTCAGTACTTC
size: few; V: TRBV5-1; D: -; length: 16; J: TRBJ2-1; CDR3: CASSSRLGGDRNEQFF; DNA: TGCGCCAGCAGCTCACGACTAGGGGGGGACCGTAATGAGCAGTTCTTC
size: -; V: TRBV20-1; D: TRBD1; length: 18; J: TRBJ1-1; CDR3: CSARDLGRQGGVRTEAFF; DNA: TGCAGTGCTAGAGATTTGGGACGACAGGGAGGAGTTCGCACTGAAGCTTTCTTT
size: once; V: TRBV6-6; D: -; length: 14; J: TRBJ1-2; CDR3: CASSYGAGIHGYTF; DNA: TGTGCCAGCAGTTACGGGGCGGGGATCCATGGCTACACCTTC